The TCR beta chain under discussion was sequenced for a study of a mutant IDH1 vaccine in newly diagnosed glioma. Study results and limitations: Alterations occurring in top peripheral T cell clonotypes seemed unrelated to pseudoprogression.

Some clones are missing from TCRdb's copy, which holds only in-frame ones; the method was immunoSEQ multiplex PCR. The sample includes 99,000 or so clones, around 90% of them seen just once. Concerning this clone: Its antigen is still unknown.

CDR3 length equals 13 residues. CDR1 and CDR2 (germline): MGHDK, SYGVNS. Trimming removed 6 bases from V and 8 bases from J, with 14 bases in between. Indicated time point: baseline, week 1 (first vaccination visit). Treatment here: pre-vaccination baseline after standard-of-care therapy. Donors' newly diagnosed IDH1-mutant WHO grade 3 or 4 astrocytomas lacked nuclear ATRX. The receptor comes from a woman aged 45-65 years with glioma. Sequenced material: PBMCs, taken from a glioma patient treated with radiotherapy, temozolomide or both. The chain recombines TRBV25-1 with TRBJ1-3; tentatively, D is TRBD1 (5 bases). The CDR3 is CASRRQGVDTIYF. In DNA, the CDR3 is TGTGCCAGCAGGCGACAAGGGGTAGACACCATATATTTT.